This entry lists 30 T cell receptor beta chains sequenced from one sample in a study of T cell responses to AZD1222 COVID-19 vaccine. Assay used: immunoSEQ multiplex PCR; TCRdb lists only in-frame clones, some missing. The sample holds roughly 53,000 clones; 85% to 90% are singletons and the top ten take approximately 20%. The source was peripheral blood, collected on day 0 of MenACWY control vaccination. All receptors come from an adult in good health.

The chain uses TRBV2 and TRBJ1-1; TRBD1 is a possible D gene (5 bases). This CDR3 is 14 amino acids long. With 6 bases removed from V and 4 bases from J, the gap between germline ends came to 15 bases. Per germline, CDR1 SNHLY and CDR2 FYNNEI. The CDR3 is CASRGSVGRTEAFF. Written as DNA, the CDR3 is TGTGCCAGCAGAGGATCGGTGGGGCGCACTGAAGCTTTCTTT.

The CDR3 here is CASSYLGATEAFF. CDR3 nucleotides: TGTGCCAGCAGTTATTTGGGGGCGACTGAAGCTTTCTTT. The V gene is TRBV6-5, the J gene TRBJ1-1; TRBD1 might be the D (6 bases). This CDR3 has 13 amino acids. Germline CDR1 reads MNHEY; CDR2 reads SVGAGI. Trimming cost V 3 bases and J 5 bases, with 10 bases left between them.

J is TRBJ1-1 and V is TRBV6-5, with D possibly TRBD1 on 6 matching bases. The CDR3 is 12 amino acids. Germline CDR1 reads MNHEY; CDR2 reads SVGAGI. With 6 bases removed from V and 5 bases from J, the gap between germline ends came to 10 bases. CDR3 amino acids: CASRSGVTEAFF. In nucleotides, the CDR3 is TGTGCCAGCAGGTCAGGGGTTACTGAAGCTTTCTTT.

The chain carries TRBV11-2 and TRBJ2-7, with D tentatively TRBD2 (6 bases). Germline CDR1 is SGHAT and CDR2 is FQNNGV. Trimming removed 3 bases from V and 6 bases from J, with 15 bases in between. This CDR3 has 14 amino acids. The CDR3 here is CASSFGTLPREQYF. The CDR3 bases are TGTGCCAGCAGCTTCGGGACTCTCCCTCGCGAGCAGTACTTC.

This clone was recorded once. The chain recombines TRBV27 with TRBJ2-1, with D perhaps matching TRBD2 (7 bases). This CDR3 has 14 amino acids. Trimming shortened V by 5 bases and J by 0 bases, and 8 bases separated the two germline ends. Germline-derived CDR1 and CDR2 are MNHEY and SMNVEV (reference sequence). The CDR3 DNA reads as TGTGCCAGCAGTGCGGGGGCCTCCTACAATGAGCAGTTCTTC. Protein sequence: CASSAGASYNEQFF.

The rearrangement uses TRBV29-1 and TRBJ2-5; 11 bases fit TRBD2. The ends lost 8 bases at V and 1 base at J; junction bases unmatched: 6. Germline loops: CDR1 SQVTM, CDR2 ANQGSEA. This CDR3 region has 14 residues. As DNA, the CDR3 is TGCAGCACCCGGACTAGCGGGTCCCAAGAGACCCAGTACTTC. This sequence encodes CSTRTSGSQETQYF.

V usage is TRBV5-1 and J usage is TRBJ1-5; 7 nucleotides match TRBD1. There are 15 residues in the CDR3. Germline V lookup: CDR1 SGHRS, CDR2 YFSETQ. Germline trimming cut 2 bases from V and 0 bases from J; bases unmatched to any gene: 2. DNA of the CDR3: TGCGCCAGCAGCTTAGGGACAGCTAGCAATCAGCCCCAGCATTTT. Protein product: CASSLGTASNQPQHF.

The gene calls are TRBV19 and TRBJ1-5, with 9 bases identical to TRBD1. Losses at the gene ends were 5 bases for V and 0 bases for J; bases not matched to a gene: 5. This CDR3 spans 16 amino acids. Germline-derived CDR1 and CDR2 are LNHDA and SQIVND (reference sequence). The CDR3 spells CASSGGTGLSNQPQHF. CDR3 DNA: TGTGCCAGTAGTGGGGGGACAGGGCTTAGCAATCAGCCCCAGCATTTT.

The chain uses TRBV5-4 and TRBJ1-6, with D unresolved. Germline CDR1 is SGHNT and CDR2 is YYREEE (reference sequence). The ends were cut back, 0 bases at V and 7 bases at J, with 5 bases in the middle. The CDR3 sequence is 13 residues long. CDR3 amino acids: CASSLDSNSPLHF. The CDR3 region has the DNA TGTGCCAGCAGCTTGGACTCGAATTCACCCCTCCACTTT.

The genes are TRBV14 and TRBJ2-7, with 14 bases aligning to TRBD2. CDR3 length: 19 residues. The trim removed 1 base at V and 0 bases at J, leaving 8 bases unmatched. Germline CDR1 SGHDN, CDR2 FVKESK. Here the CDR3 DNA reads TGTGCCAGCAGCCAAGTTACGGGACTAGCGGGAGCCCGCTCCTACGAGCAGTACTTC. The encoded protein is CASSQVTGLAGARSYEQYF.

The chain combines TRBV21-1 with TRBJ2-7; TRBD2 was called by the table and not checked on the DNA. TRBV21-1 corresponds to a pseudogene. The CDR3 contains 14 residues. This CDR3 reads CARVGDSSSYEQYF. The CDR3 DNA reads TGTGCTAGGGTGGGGGACTCAAGCTCCTACGAGCAGTACTTC.

The chain uses TRBV6-2 or TRBV6-3 and TRBJ2-1; no reliable D call. CDR3 length: 16 residues. V was shortened by 6 bases and J by 0 bases, with 15 bases between the two germline ends. Germline V gene sequence: CDR1 MNHEY, CDR2 SVGEGT. As DNA, the CDR3 is TGTGCCAGCAGCCCCCTACTACGTATCTCCTACAATGAGCAGTTCTTC. Its translation: CASSPLLRISYNEQFF.

The chain employs TRBV6-2 or TRBV6-3 and TRBJ1-2; 7 bases align to TRBD1. Per the germline V gene, CDR1 is MNHEY and CDR2 is SVGEGT. CDR3 size: 13 residues. J gave up 3 bases and V 4 bases, and 2 bases lay outside the gene matches. The CDR3: CASSFTGDYGYTF. CDR3 in DNA: TGTGCCAGCAGTTTTACAGGGGACTATGGCTACACCTTC.

This chain links TRBV28 with TRBJ2-2; 7 nucleotides align to TRBD1. V was pared by 2 bases and J by 1 base, with 7 bases of the junction left unmatched. Germline V gene sequence: CDR1 MDHEN, CDR2 SYDVKM. This CDR3 is 17 amino acids long. CDR3 in DNA: TGTGCCAGCAGTTTAAAACCCAGGGGGTTGAACACCGGGGAGCTGTTTTTT. Amino acids: CASSLKPRGLNTGELFF.

This rearrangement joins TRBV30 to TRBJ2-2, with 8 bases that match TRBD2. V dropped 4 bases and J dropped 0; count of bases not matched to a gene: 4. The CDR3 contains 15 residues. Germline loops: CDR1 GTSNPN, CDR2 SVGIG (reference sequence). The CDR3 nucleotides read TGTGCCTGGACCCCGGGACTAGCGAACACCGGGGAGCTGTTTTTT. Translation: CAWTPGLANTGELFF.

This rearrangement joins TRBV5-6 to TRBJ1-5, with D perhaps TRBD1 (6 bases). Germline lookup yields CDR1 SGHDT and CDR2 YYEEEE. Trimming removed 2 bases from V and 11 bases from J, with 20 bases in between. The CDR3 totals 15 residues. The CDR3 region is CASSLFGQTSPAQHF. For the CDR3, the DNA is TGTGCCAGCAGCTTATTCGGACAGACCTCCCCAGCCCAGCATTTT. The full variable domain, with the rest looked up from reference TRBV5-6 and TRBJ1-5, is DAGVTQSPTHLIKTRGQQVTLRCSPKSGHDTVSWYQQALGQGPQFIFQYYEEEERQRGNFPDRFSGHQFPNYSSELNVNALLLGDSALYLCASSLFGQTSPAQHFGDGTRLSIL.

This chain connects TRBV7-9 to TRBJ1-2; the D gene is possibly TRBD1 (5 bases). In germline, CDR1 is SEHNR, CDR2 FQNEAQ (reference sequence). Trimming left V 3 bases short and J 6 bases short, with 14 bases between. CDR3 size: 14 residues. The DNA of the CDR3 is TGTGCCAGCAGCTTCGGGGGAATCGAGGATGGCTACACCTTC. This sequence encodes CASSFGGIEDGYTF. Supplemented by reference TRBV7-9 and TRBJ1-2, the full variable domain reads DTGVSQNPRHKITKRGQNVTFRCDPISEHNRLYWYRQTLGQGPEFLTYFQNEAQLEKSRLLSDRFSAERPKGSFSTLEIQRTEQGDSAMYLCASSFGGIEDGYTFGSGTRLTVV.

The genes are TRBV4-3 and TRBJ1-1, with D possibly TRBD1 on 6 matching bases. CDR3 size: 14 residues. CDR1 is LGHNA, CDR2 YSLEER, per germline. V shed 4 bases and J shed 5 bases, with 14 bases lying between them. As DNA, the CDR3 is TGCGCCAGCAGCCCCTCCAGGGGTGGGACTGAAGCTTTCTTT. Translating gives CASSPSRGGTEAFF.

The genes are TRBV18 and TRBJ2-2; 8 positions agree with TRBD1. The CDR3 extends over 17 amino acids. V was clipped by 4 bases and J by 5 bases; unmatched bases: 12. The germline gives CDR1 KGHSH, CDR2 LQKENI. CDR3 coding DNA: TGTGCCAGCTCACAACGGAATGGACAGGGCCCAACCGGGGAGCTGTTTTTT. It codes for CASSQRNGQGPTGELFF.

V is TRBV6-5 and J is TRBJ1-5, with 7 bases that match TRBD1. V gave up 6 bases and J gave up 3 bases; unmatched junction bases: 5. This CDR3 is 14 amino acids long. In germline, CDR1 is MNHEY, CDR2 SVGAGI. The CDR3 reads CASRAGQNNQPQHF. The DNA for the CDR3 is TGTGCCAGCAGGGCGGGACAGAACAATCAGCCCCAGCATTTT.

The chain is built from TRBV11-3 and TRBJ2-5; TRBD1 matches at 8 bases. This CDR3 is 15 amino acids long. The J segment lost 4 bases and the V segment lost 1 base, leaving 5 bases of the junction unmatched. Germline V gene data show CDR1 as SGHNT and CDR2 as YENEEA. Here the CDR3 DNA reads TGTGCCAGCAGCTTAGCCCCAGGGGGCCGAGAGACCCAGTACTTC. The encoded protein is CASSLAPGGRETQYF.

Details on this clone: The junction differs from germline at one of its ends, possibly a read error. J is TRBJ2-1 and V is TRBV19; 8 bases agree with TRBD1. Germline V lookup: CDR1 LNHDA, CDR2 SQIVND (reference sequence). This CDR3 comprises 15 residues. The CDR3 nucleotides are TGTGCCAGTAGCATAGACAGGGGAGCCTCGAATGAGCAGTTCTTC. The encoded protein is CASSIDRGASNEQFF.

The chain couples TRBV5-6 to TRBJ1-2, with a possible D match to TRBD1 (6 bases). V gave up 2 bases and J gave up 8 bases, with 13 bases separating them. This CDR3 contains 13 residues. Germline loops: CDR1 SGHDT, CDR2 YYEEEE. The CDR3 sequence: CASSFGAGVGYTF. The CDR3 coding sequence is TGTGCCAGCAGCTTTGGGGCAGGGGTCGGCTACACCTTC.

V and J are TRBV9 and TRBJ1-2; 8 nucleotides match TRBD1. The CDR3 length is 15 residues. Germline V lookup: CDR1 SGDLS, CDR2 YYNGEE. V lost 0 bases to trimming and J lost 8 bases; unmatched junction nucleotides: 9. CDR3 sequence: CASSVEAGGADGYTF. CDR3 in DNA: TGTGCCAGCAGCGTAGAGGCAGGGGGCGCAGACGGCTACACCTTC.

Only one count was recorded for this clone. The rearrangement joins TRBV5-1 to TRBJ2-2, with 8 bases aligning to TRBD2. CDR1 is SGHRS and CDR2 is YFSETQ in the germline V gene. V lost 1 base and J lost 4; bases outside the gene matches: 6. The CDR3 is made up of 16 amino acids. This CDR3 is CASSLTSGTRTGELFF. The CDR3 DNA is TGCGCCAGCAGCTTGACTAGCGGAACTCGCACCGGGGAGCTGTTTTTT.

In this sample, this clone turned up once. As DNA, the CDR3 is TGTGCCAGTAGTATAGTAGCAAACCAGCCCCAGCATTTT. This codes for CASSIVANQPQHF. The rearrangement links TRBV19 to TRBJ1-5; D not resolved. The germline V gene has CDR1 LNHDA and CDR2 SQIVND (reference sequence). Trimming stripped 1 base from V and 7 bases from J, with 8 bases between. The CDR3 loop spans 13 amino acids.

The chain is built from TRBV4-2 and TRBJ1-2, with D uncertain. Trimming left V 0 bases short and J 3 bases short, with 11 bases between. CDR3 length equals 15 residues. Per the germline V gene, CDR1 is LGHNA and CDR2 is YNFKEQ. DNA of the CDR3: TGTGCCAGCAGCCAAGAAACAAACAGAGACTATGGCTACACCTTC. This gives the protein CASSQETNRDYGYTF.

The genes are TRBV9 and TRBJ2-2; 7 nucleotides line up with TRBD2. Looked up from germline, CDR1 is SGDLS and CDR2 is YYNGEE. Germline trimming cut 0 bases from V and 2 bases from J; bases unmatched to any gene: 4. This CDR3 has 16 residues. CDR3 protein: CASSVGLADNTGELFF. In DNA form, the CDR3 reads TGTGCCAGCAGCGTAGGGCTAGCGGACAACACCGGGGAGCTGTTTTTT.

As to this clone: The germline gene is not matched at one end of the junction; a read error may be the cause. The rearrangement joins TRBV6-2 or TRBV6-3 to TRBJ1-5; TRBD1 might be the D (5 bases). This CDR3 comprises 13 residues. CDR1 is MNHEY, CDR2 SVGEGT, per germline. CDR3 DNA sequence: TGTGCCGGCAGTCGGGGGGGCAATCAGCCCCAGCATTTT. Amino acids: CAGSRGGNQPQHF.

This chain connects TRBV14 to TRBJ1-1, with a possible D match to TRBD1 (5 bases). The CDR3 is 14 residues long. The V and J ends lost 6 bases and 0 bases respectively, with 11 bases between them. CDR1 and CDR2 (germline): SGHDN, FVKESK. DNA of the CDR3: TGTGCCAGCAGTCTAGGGACGGTGAACACTGAAGCTTTCTTT. It is translated as CASSLGTVNTEAFF.